This TCR beta chain derives from a study of CD4 T cells in relation to SARS-CoV-2 and coronaviruses. For the study at large: ViraFEST: approximately 10-day antigen culture of PBMCs, then TCR beta CDR3 sequencing.

Unexposed donor CD4+ T cells date from about 2011-2019, before the COVID-19 pandemic. The cells were cultured for about ten days before CD4+ T cells were isolated. This CDR3 has 14 amino acids. V trimming: 4 bases; J trimming: 4 bases; junction bases outside the gene matches: 6. The V gene's germline CDR1 is SGHRS and CDR2 YFSETQ. This clone was counted a few times. Its antigen is unidentified. Clones were sequenced by immunoSEQ multiplex PCR, and TCRdb holds only the in-frame ones, with some missing. This table has under 20,000 clones, roughly 82% appearing once. This chain joins TRBV5-1 and TRBJ1-1; TRBD1 matches at 8 bases. Sequencing was performed on CD4+ T cells from PBMCs, cultured in vitro. This sequence originates from a human donor in good health. As DNA, the CDR3 is TGCGCCAGCAGCCTCCCAACAGGGGGCACTGAAGCTTTCTTT. Translated, it gives CASSLPTGGTEAFF. The variable domain in full, completed from reference TRBV5-1 and TRBJ1-1, reads KAGVTQTPRYLIKTRGQQVTLSCSPISGHRSVSWYQQTPGQGLQFLFEYFSETQRNKGNFPGRFSGRQFSNSRSEMNVSTLELGDSALYLCASSLPTGGTEAFFGQGTRLTVV.